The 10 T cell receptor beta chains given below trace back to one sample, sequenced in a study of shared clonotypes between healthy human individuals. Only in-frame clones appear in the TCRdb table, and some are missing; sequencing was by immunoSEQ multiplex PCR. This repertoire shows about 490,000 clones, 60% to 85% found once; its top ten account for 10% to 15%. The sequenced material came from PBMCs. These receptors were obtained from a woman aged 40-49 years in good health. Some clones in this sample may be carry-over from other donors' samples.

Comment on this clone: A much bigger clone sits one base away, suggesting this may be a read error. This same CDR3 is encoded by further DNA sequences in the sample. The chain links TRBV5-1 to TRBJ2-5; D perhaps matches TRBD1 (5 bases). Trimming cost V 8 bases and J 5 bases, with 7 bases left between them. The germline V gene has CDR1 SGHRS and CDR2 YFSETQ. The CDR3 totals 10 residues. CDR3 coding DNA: TGCGCCAGTAAGGGGGAGACCCAGTACTTC. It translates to CASKGETQYF.

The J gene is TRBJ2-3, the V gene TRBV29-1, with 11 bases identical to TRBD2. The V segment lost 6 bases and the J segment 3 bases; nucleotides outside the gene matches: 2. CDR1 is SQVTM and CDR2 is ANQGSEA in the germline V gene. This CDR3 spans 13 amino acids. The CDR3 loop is CSVVAGGTDTQYF. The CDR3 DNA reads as TGCAGCGTAGTAGCGGGAGGGACAGATACGCAGTATTTT.

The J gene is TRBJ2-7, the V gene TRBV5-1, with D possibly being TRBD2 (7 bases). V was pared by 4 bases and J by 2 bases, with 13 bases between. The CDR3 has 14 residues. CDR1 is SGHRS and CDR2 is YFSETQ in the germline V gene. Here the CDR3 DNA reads TGCGCCAGCAGCACCGACGGGGGGCCCTACGAGCAGTACTTC. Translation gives CASSTDGGPYEQYF.

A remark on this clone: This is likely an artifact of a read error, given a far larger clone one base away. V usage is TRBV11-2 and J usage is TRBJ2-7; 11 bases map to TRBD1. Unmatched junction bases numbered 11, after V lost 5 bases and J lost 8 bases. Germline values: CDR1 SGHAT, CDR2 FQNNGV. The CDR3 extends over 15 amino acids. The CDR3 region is CASSPRGGQGDKQYF. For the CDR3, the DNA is TGTGCCAGCAGCCCTCGCGGGGGACAGGGGGACAAGCAGTACTTC.

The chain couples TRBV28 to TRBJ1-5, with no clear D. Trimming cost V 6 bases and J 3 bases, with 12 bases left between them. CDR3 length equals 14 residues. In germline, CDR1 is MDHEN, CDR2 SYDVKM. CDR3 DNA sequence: TGTGCCAGCAGAGGGCCGGAGACCAATCAGCCCCAGCATTTT. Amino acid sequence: CASRGPETNQPQHF.

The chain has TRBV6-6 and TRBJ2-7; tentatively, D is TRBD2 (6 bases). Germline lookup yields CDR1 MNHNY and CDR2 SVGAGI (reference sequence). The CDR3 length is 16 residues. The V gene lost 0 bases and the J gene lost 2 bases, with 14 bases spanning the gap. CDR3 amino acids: CASSYSLGGTAYEQYF. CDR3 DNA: TGTGCCAGCAGTTACTCGCTCGGCGGGACTGCCTACGAGCAGTACTTC.

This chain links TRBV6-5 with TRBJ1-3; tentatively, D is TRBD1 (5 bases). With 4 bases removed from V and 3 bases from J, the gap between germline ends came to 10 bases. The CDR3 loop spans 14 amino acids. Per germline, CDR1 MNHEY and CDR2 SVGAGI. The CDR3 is CASSFGHIGNTIYF. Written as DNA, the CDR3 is TGTGCCAGCAGTTTCGGACACATTGGAAACACCATATATTTT.

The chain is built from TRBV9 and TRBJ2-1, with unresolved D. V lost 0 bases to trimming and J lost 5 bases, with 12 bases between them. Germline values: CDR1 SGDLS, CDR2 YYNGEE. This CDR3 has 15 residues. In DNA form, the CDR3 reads TGTGCCAGCAGCGTAGAAGGTCGGAGCAACAATGAGCAGTTCTTC. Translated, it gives CASSVEGRSNNEQFF.

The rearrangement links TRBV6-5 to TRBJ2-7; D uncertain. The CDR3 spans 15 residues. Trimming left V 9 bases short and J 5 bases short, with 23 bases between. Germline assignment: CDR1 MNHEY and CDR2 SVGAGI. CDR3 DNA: TGTGCCAGGCGTATTGGCCAATTTGCACCGGACGAGCAGTACTTC. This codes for CARRIGQFAPDEQYF.

CDR3 sequence reads: CASSQEGGMGHNQPQHF. CDR3 DNA: TGCGCCAGCAGCCAAGAGGGGGGGATGGGGCACAATCAGCCCCAGCATTTT. The V gene is TRBV4-3, the J gene TRBJ1-5; D may be TRBD1 (5 bases). Between the trimmed V and J ends, which lost 0 bases and 3 bases, there was a span of 15 bases. The CDR3 runs 17 residues. Germline-derived CDR1 and CDR2 are LGHNA and YSLEER.